The entry that follows covers one T cell receptor beta chain sequence. Its antigen is unidentified. The V and J ends lost 5 bases and 0 bases respectively, with 13 bases between them. Germline-derived CDR1 and CDR2 are MNHEY and SVGAGI. There are 15 residues in the CDR3. A multiplex PCR was run with 60 Vbeta primers and 13 Jbeta primers. Produced via immunoSEQ multiplex PCR; TCRdb's table is partial and in-frame only. Altogether some 160,000 clones are present, 9.4% being singletons, with the ten largest covering roughly 1.9%. The sample belongs to a study of cytomegalovirus exposure and HLA in healthy donors. Whole-study findings and limits: Productive rates of about 90% or about 30% were seen for most TCR beta V segments in an earlier analysis. An assumption of roughly uniform sequencing depth across donors underlay the presence/absence analyses. In a later analysis, a genetic analysis reported fewer productive-TCR N-insertions in an Asian-associated ancestry cluster than the cohort average.

There were likely unrecorded immune exposures, though donors were nominally healthy when sampled. The chain couples TRBV6-5 to TRBJ2-5; D is uncertain. The origin of this receptor is a male donor in good health and CMV-seronegative. Sequenced sample: PBMCs. The CDR3 DNA sequence: TGTGCCAGCAGTCCCTCCGCTATTTACCAAGAGACCCAGTACTTC. This translates into CASSPSAIYQETQYF.